There are a few counts of the clone carrying this T cell receptor beta chain. Its target is unknown. Germline-derived CDR1 and CDR2 are SGHTA and FQGNSA. With 4 bases clipped from V and 10 bases from J, the junction kept 6 bases outside the gene matches. CDR3 length: 14 residues. The time point here: blood 4 weeks post-SBRT, at nephrectomy. Specified treatment: 15 Gy SBRT to primary tumor, nephrectomy 4 weeks later. Assay: immunoSEQ multiplex PCR; the TCRdb copy retains only in-frame clones and omits some. The sample yields over 85,000 clones, 85% seen once. The data stem from a study of radiation and T cells in renal cell carcinoma. Study-wide results and caveats: From baseline, blood top tumor clonotypes peaked at 2 weeks post-radiation.

Sequencing was performed on blood, taken from a patient whose treatment included radiotherapy and nephrectomy. The chain joins TRBV7-2 to TRBJ1-6; TRBD1 matches 8 bases. This TCR came from a man between 50 and 59 years old with renal cell carcinoma. CDR3 DNA sequence: TGTGCCAGCAGCTCCGGACAGGGCACCTCACCCCTCCACTTT. This gives the protein CASSSGQGTSPLHF.